Listed here are 15 T cell receptor beta chains from one sample, sequenced in a study of CD8 T cells in ankylosing spondylitis. Study-level results: Seemingly distinctive of ankylosing spondylitis blood was a TCR beta motif formed by eight highly homologous variants.

These receptors are not linked to any known antigen. TCRdb ran MiXCR on the 5' RACE reads and lists one entry per CDR3 protein. The table has about 210,000 distinct CDR3 sequences, approximately 7.4% seen once. Sequenced sample: blood, either unsorted or a sorted T cell fraction (not recorded which). These receptors were obtained from a male donor with ankylosing spondylitis.

This clonotype came up many times. V gene TRBV12-3 or TRBV12-4 combines with J gene TRBJ2-2; D is undetermined. The CDR3 length is 15 residues. V gave up 7 bases and J gave up 4 bases, with 16 bases separating them. The CDR3 spells CASTIGLGSTGELFF. DNA of the CDR3: TGTGCCAGCACGATCGGCTTAGGCAGCACCGGGGAGCTGTTTTTT.

In its sample, this clonotype was seen many times. The chain recombines TRBV7-6 with TRBJ2-1, with TRBD2 identical over 7 bases. V lost 0 bases, J lost 5 bases, and 7 bases stayed unmatched. The germline V gene has CDR1 SGHVS and CDR2 FNYEAQ. There are 16 residues in the CDR3. CDR3 loop: CASSLAVGGRDNEQFF. CDR3 DNA: TGTGCCAGCAGCTTAGCCGTGGGGGGGAGGGACAATGAGCAGTTCTTC.

Many counts were recorded for this clonotype. This chain uses TRBV29-1 with TRBJ2-7; D is perhaps TRBD2 (5 bases). Germline-derived CDR1 and CDR2 are SQVTM and ANQGSEA. CDR3 length: 11 residues. V lost 5 bases and J 4 bases, leaving 9 bases between the germline ends. The CDR3 reads CSVHRGYEQYF. For the CDR3, the DNA is TGCAGCGTTCATCGGGGTTACGAGCAGTACTTC.

This clonotype was observed at least ten times. This chain connects TRBV27 to TRBJ2-7, with D possibly called TRBD1 or TRBD2 (5 bases each). This CDR3 spans 18 amino acids. In germline, CDR1 is MNHEY, CDR2 SMNVEV (reference sequence). Trimming cost V 0 bases and J 0 bases, with 18 bases left between them. The CDR3 region has the DNA TGTGCCAGCAGTTTATCGATTAGAGGGGAAGGTGACTCCTACGAGCAGTACTTC. Translating it yields CASSLSIRGEGDSYEQYF.

The chain uses TRBV20-1 and TRBJ2-7, with 8 bases that match TRBD2. CDR1 is DFQATT, CDR2 SNEGSKA, per germline (reference sequence). J lost 3 bases, V lost 5 bases, and 12 bases had no gene match. This CDR3 contains 15 residues. The CDR3 reads CSAGGGALADYEQYF. CDR3 in DNA: TGCAGTGCTGGGGGGGGTGCACTAGCGGACTACGAGCAGTACTTC.

This clonotype was observed many times. J is TRBJ2-1 and V is TRBV19, with 8 bases fitting TRBD1. Germline CDR1 reads LNHDA; CDR2 reads SQIVND (reference sequence). This CDR3 region has 15 residues. With V trimmed by 6 bases and J by 1 base, 5 bases remained unmatched. The CDR3 is CASRIQGASYNEQFF. As DNA, the CDR3 is TGTGCCAGTAGGATTCAGGGGGCGTCCTACAATGAGCAGTTCTTC.

This clonotype was seen many times. J is TRBJ2-7 and V is TRBV28; D gene unclear. V lost 5 bases to trimming and J lost 0 bases, with 5 bases between them. Germline CDR1 reads MDHEN; CDR2 reads SYDVKM. This CDR3 has 12 amino acids. CDR3 region: CASSPISYEQYF. Here the CDR3 DNA reads TGTGCCAGCAGTCCTATCTCCTACGAGCAGTACTTC.

This clonotype was found many times. Written as DNA, the CDR3 is TGTGCCAGCGGGACAGGGTTAAATGAGCAGTTCTTC. Protein sequence: CASGTGLNEQFF. The chain has TRBV6-2 or TRBV6-3 and TRBJ2-1; 9 bases are shared with TRBD1. This CDR3 comprises 12 residues. The germline gives CDR1 MNHEY, CDR2 SVGEGT. Unmatched junction bases numbered 3, after V lost 8 bases and J lost 7 bases.

This clonotype has more than one count but fewer than ten. J is TRBJ1-1 and V is TRBV6-6; D gene ambiguous. The germline gives CDR1 MNHNY, CDR2 SVGAGI (reference sequence). The CDR3 is 10 amino acids. Trimming pared 6 bases from V and 7 bases from J, leaving 6 bases between. The DNA of the CDR3 is TGTGCCAGCAGGGGCAGTGAAGCTTTCTTT. It translates to CASRGSEAFF.

This clonotype was detected many times. This chain connects TRBV9 to TRBJ1-5; the D gene is possibly TRBD1 (5 bases). The CDR3 runs 16 residues. Trimming shortened V by 0 bases and J by 0 bases, and 10 bases separated the two germline ends. Germline CDR1 is SGDLS and CDR2 is YYNGEE. The CDR3 region is CASSVGAGHSNQPQHF. CDR3 coding DNA: TGTGCCAGCAGCGTAGGGGCAGGGCATAGCAATCAGCCCCAGCATTTT.

The sample holds many counts of this clonotype. The chain joins TRBV7-2 to TRBJ1-2; D gene uncertain. Germline loops: CDR1 SGHTA, CDR2 FQGNSA. The ends were cut back, 6 bases at V and 8 bases at J, with 19 bases in the middle. The CDR3 spans 14 residues. In DNA form, the CDR3 reads TGTGCCAGCAGAGACATGGCTCACCTTAGGGGCTACACCTTC. It codes for CASRDMAHLRGYTF.

In its sample, this clonotype was seen many times. At one end, the junction sequence differs from germline, possibly due to a read error. V and J are TRBV12-3 or TRBV12-4 and TRBJ2-7, with 10 positions matching TRBD1. The CDR3 extends over 12 amino acids. In DNA form, the CDR3 reads TGTGCCAGCAGTTCCCAGGGGACAGGGGAGCACTTC. Its protein is CASSSQGTGEHF.

The CDR3 nucleotides are TGTGCCAGCCTCGGACTGTTATCTGGGGCCAACGTCCTGACTTTC. This gives the protein CASLGLLSGANVLTF. V is TRBV19 and J is TRBJ2-6, with D possibly TRBD2 on 5 matching bases. The V end lost 9 bases, the J end lost 1 base, and 13 bases lay between the germline ends. CDR1 LNHDA and CDR2 SQIVND come from the germline V gene (reference sequence). The CDR3 consists of 15 residues.

The sample holds many counts of this clonotype. The chain recombines TRBV10-3 with TRBJ1-1, with 10 bases fitting TRBD1. Germline CDR1 ENHRY, CDR2 SYGVKD. V shed 3 bases and J 0 bases; nucleotides not matched to a gene: 13. This CDR3 is built from 19 residues. The CDR3 DNA reads as TGTGCCATCAGTGACCGCTTAGGGACAGGGGACCTGGTGAACACTGAAGCTTTCTTT. It translates to CAISDRLGTGDLVNTEAFF.

This clonotype was seen many times. This chain uses TRBV29-1 with TRBJ1-1, with TRBD1 matching 7 bases. Germline assignment: CDR1 SQVTM and CDR2 ANQGSEA. The CDR3 extends over 14 amino acids. V was pared by 7 bases and J by 5 bases, with 13 bases of the junction left unmatched. The CDR3 nucleotides are TGCAGCGGAGGAAGGGGGCTGGGTAGGACTGAAGCTTTCTTT. As protein: CSGGRGLGRTEAFF.